The present entry profiles one T cell receptor (beta chain) with its context. The CDR3 runs to 15 residues. J lost 0 bases, V lost 1 base, and 2 bases had no gene match. Germline-derived CDR1 and CDR2 are SGHTA and FQGTGA. This specimen comes from a study of T cells after yellow fever vaccination. Via MiXCR, TCRdb re-called the 5' RACE reads, giving one row per CDR3 protein. Of about 120,000 distinct CDR3 sequences in the sample, 12% to 15% are singletons; the top ten hold about 42%. Here the sequenced sample was CD8+ T cells sorted from PBMCs, taken 5 days after the yellow fever booster vaccination. This TCR derives from a young man who received the YFV17D yellow fever vaccine. The chain couples TRBV7-3 to TRBJ1-1, with TRBD1 identical over 7 bases. CDR3 bases: TGTGCCAGCAGCTTAAACACAGGGGTGAACACTGAAGCTTTCTTT. Translated: CASSLNTGVNTEAFF.